A single sample is the source of the 2 T cell receptor beta chains below, sequenced in a study of blood T cell repertoires in COVID-19. Sequencing used immunoSEQ multiplex PCR; TCRdb keeps in-frame clones, though not all of them. The data contain 200,000 to 300,000 clones, approximately 81% of them seen just once; the ten biggest clones take up 4.2%. Sequenced sample: peripheral blood. All receptors derive from a man between 60 and 75 years old with acute or convalescent COVID-19.

This clone was picked up one time. V is TRBV5-1 and J is TRBJ2-5; TRBD1 matches at 7 bases. The CDR3 consists of 13 residues. CDR1 is SGHRS, CDR2 YFSETQ, per germline. The trim removed 4 bases at V and 4 bases at J, leaving 4 bases unmatched. CDR3: CASSIDRAETQYF. Written as DNA, the CDR3 is TGCGCCAGCAGCATCGACAGGGCAGAGACCCAGTACTTC. Filled out from reference TRBV5-1 and TRBJ2-5, the complete variable domain reads KAGVTQTPRYLIKTRGQQVTLSCSPISGHRSVSWYQQTPGQGLQFLFEYFSETQRNKGNFPGRFSGRQFSNSRSEMNVSTLELGDSALYLCASSIDRAETQYFGPGTRLLVL.

The chain uses TRBV5-1 and TRBJ2-5; TRBD2 agrees at 8 bases. This CDR3 contains 15 residues. With 1 base clipped from V and 2 bases from J, the junction kept 4 bases outside the gene matches. CDR1 is SGHRS and CDR2 is YFSETQ in the germline V gene. CDR3 sequence (DNA): TGCGCCAGCAGCTTGTGGTTAGCGGGGCAAGAGACCCAGTACTTC. Encoded protein: CASSLWLAGQETQYF.